This T cell receptor beta chain was profiled in a study of cytomegalovirus exposure and HLA in healthy donors. Study-wide background: The Caucasian-associated ancestry cluster contained 81% of the approximately 400 genotyped donors.

The study's findings and limits: In a later analysis, TCR beta V- and J-gene trimming showed a link to a missense DCLRE1C variant.

As to this clone: Its antigen is undetermined.

Per the germline V gene, CDR1 is MNHEY and CDR2 is SMNVEV (reference sequence). The CDR3 loop spans 10 amino acids. V shed 8 bases and J shed 7 bases, with 5 bases lying between them. It was with 60 Vbeta and 13 Jbeta primers that the PCR ran. Only in-frame clones appear in the TCRdb table, and some are missing; sequencing was by immunoSEQ multiplex PCR. Of 65,000 to 80,000 clones in the sample, 78% were seen once. The rearrangement links TRBV27 to TRBJ1-4; no reliable D call. This receptor was obtained from a woman in her thirties or forties in good health and CMV-seropositive. What was sequenced was PBMCs. The CDR3: CASGREKLFF. The CDR3 DNA reads as TGTGCCAGCGGGCGTGAAAAACTGTTTTTT. Based on the CDR3 plus reference TRBV27 and TRBJ1-4, the full variable domain is EAQVTQNPRYLITVTGKKLTVTCSQNMNHEYMSWYRQDPGLGLRQIYYSMNVEVTDKGDVPEGYKVSRKEKRNFPLILESPSPNQTSLYFCASGREKLFFGSGTQLSVL.